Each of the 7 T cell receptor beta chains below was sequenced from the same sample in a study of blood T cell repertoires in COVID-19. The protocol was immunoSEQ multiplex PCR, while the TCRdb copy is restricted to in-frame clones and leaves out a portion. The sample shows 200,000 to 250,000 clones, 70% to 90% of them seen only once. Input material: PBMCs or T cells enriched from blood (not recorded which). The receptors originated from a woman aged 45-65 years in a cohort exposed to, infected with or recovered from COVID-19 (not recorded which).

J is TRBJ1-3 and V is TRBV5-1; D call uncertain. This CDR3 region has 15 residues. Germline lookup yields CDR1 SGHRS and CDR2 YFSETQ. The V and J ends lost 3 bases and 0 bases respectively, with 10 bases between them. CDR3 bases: TGCGCCAGCAGCTCCACGGGAAACTCTGGAAACACCATATATTTT. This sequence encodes CASSSTGNSGNTIYF.

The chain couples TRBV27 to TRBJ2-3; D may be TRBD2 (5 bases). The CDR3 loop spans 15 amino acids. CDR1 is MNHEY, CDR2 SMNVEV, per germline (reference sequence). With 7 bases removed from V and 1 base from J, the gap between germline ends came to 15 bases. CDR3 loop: CASIPSPGGTDTQYF. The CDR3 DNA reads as TGTGCCAGCATCCCCTCCCCCGGGGGCACAGATACGCAGTATTTT.

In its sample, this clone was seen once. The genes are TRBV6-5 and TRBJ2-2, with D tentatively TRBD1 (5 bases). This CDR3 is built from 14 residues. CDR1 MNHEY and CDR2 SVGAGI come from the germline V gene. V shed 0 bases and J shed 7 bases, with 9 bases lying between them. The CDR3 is CASSYSGVGGELFF. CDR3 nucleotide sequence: TGTGCCAGCAGTTACTCAGGGGTTGGCGGGGAGCTGTTTTTT.

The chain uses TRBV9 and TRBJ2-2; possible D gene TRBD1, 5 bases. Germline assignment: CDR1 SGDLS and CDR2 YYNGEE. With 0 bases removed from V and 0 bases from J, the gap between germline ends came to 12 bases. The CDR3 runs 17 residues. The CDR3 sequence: CASSVVSDNANTGELFF. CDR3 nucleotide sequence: TGTGCCAGCAGCGTAGTCTCGGACAACGCGAACACCGGGGAGCTGTTTTTT.

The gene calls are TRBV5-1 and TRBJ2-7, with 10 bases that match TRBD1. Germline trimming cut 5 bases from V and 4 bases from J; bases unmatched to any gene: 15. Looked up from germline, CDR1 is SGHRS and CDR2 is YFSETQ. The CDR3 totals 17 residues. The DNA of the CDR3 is TGCGCCAGCAGTCTTACACTCTCTGGACAGGGGGGATACGAGCAGTACTTC. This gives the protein CASSLTLSGQGGYEQYF.

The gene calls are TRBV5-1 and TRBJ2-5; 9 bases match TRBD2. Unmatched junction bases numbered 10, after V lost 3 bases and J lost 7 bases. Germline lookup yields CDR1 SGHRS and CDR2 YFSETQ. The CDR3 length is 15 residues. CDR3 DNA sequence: TGCGCCAGCAGCTCCGGCGGGGGGGCCGGAGGGACCCAGTACTTC. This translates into CASSSGGGAGGTQYF.

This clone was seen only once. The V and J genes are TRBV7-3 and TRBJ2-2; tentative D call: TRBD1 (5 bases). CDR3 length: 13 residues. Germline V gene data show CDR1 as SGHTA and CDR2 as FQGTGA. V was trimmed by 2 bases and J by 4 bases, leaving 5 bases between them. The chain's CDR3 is CASSLQGTGELFF. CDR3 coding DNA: TGTGCCAGCAGCTTACAGGGCACCGGGGAGCTGTTTTTT.